This TCR beta chain emerged from a study of T cell clones after liver transplantation. At the level of the study: HCV positivity affected three of eight recipients; the rest lacked autoimmune or viral indications.

The CDR3 spans 16 residues. V was clipped by 0 bases and J by 5 bases; unmatched bases: 3. Per the germline V gene, CDR1 is SGDLS and CDR2 is YYNGEE. Method: immunoSEQ multiplex PCR; TCRdb's copy keeps in-frame clones and lacks some. Among 70,000 or so clones listed, over 90% were seen once. The genes are TRBV9 and TRBJ2-2; the match to TRBD2 covers 11 bases. Sample: CD4+ T cells from blood, taken less than 26 months after liver transplant. This clonotype originated in a human patient who received a liver transplant. Some T cells may have come from the graft donor. The CDR3 sequence: CASSVGLAGITGELFF. CDR3 sequence (DNA): TGTGCCAGCAGCGTAGGACTAGCGGGGATTACCGGGGAGCTGTTTTTT. Full variable domain (missing parts from reference TRBV9 and TRBJ2-2): DSGVTQTPKHLITATGQRVTLRCSPRSGDLSVYWYQQSLDQGLQFLIQYYNGEERAKGNILERFSAQQFPDLHSELNLSSLELGDSALYFCASSVGLAGITGELFFGEGSRLTVL.